This TCR beta chain appears in the sequencing data of a study of cytomegalovirus exposure and HLA in healthy donors. The PCR made use of 60 Vbeta and 13 Jbeta primers. Sequencing used immunoSEQ multiplex PCR; TCRdb keeps in-frame clones, though not all of them. The sample includes more than 150,000 clones, about 79% of them seen just once. V lost 7 bases to trimming and J lost 6 bases; unmatched junction nucleotides: 4. In germline, CDR1 is SGHTA, CDR2 FQGTGA. The CDR3 extends over 13 amino acids. This cohort consisted of healthy bone marrow donors. Sampled while nominally healthy, donors likely had unrecorded immune exposures.

Sequenced material: PBMCs. The origin of this receptor is a man aged 18 to 29 in good health and CMV-seronegative. The chain joins TRBV7-3 to TRBJ2-1, with 9 bases identical to TRBD2. The chain's CDR3 is CASTAGGPNEQFF. The CDR3 coding sequence is TGTGCCAGCACCGCGGGGGGGCCCAATGAGCAGTTCTTC.